This TCR beta chain emerged from a study of spatial heterogeneity in lung cancer. At the level of the study: The donors comprised 60 to 80 untreated early-stage non-small cell lung cancer patients.

The CDR3 has 17 amino acids. J lost 2 bases, V lost 2 bases, and 6 bases had no gene match. Germline V gene lookup returns CDR1 MGHRA and CDR2 YSYEKL. This clonotype has a count of ten or more. Specified time point: blood at routine non-recurrence follow-up after resection. The authors sequenced whole RNA from tumor, nontumor lung or frozen PBMC without sorting. Single TCR cDNA molecules each had their own unique molecular identifier. TCRdb re-derived calls from the 5' RACE reads in MiXCR, one entry per CDR3 protein. The data show 18,000 or so distinct CDR3 sequences, more than 8% seen once. The chain uses TRBV4-1 and TRBJ2-6; 7 bases align to TRBD1. Sequencing used PBMCs, obtained at follow-up. This sequence was found in a male donor with early-stage non-small cell lung cancer. This CDR3 is CASSQTLGTAGANVLTF. The CDR3 region has the DNA TGCGCCAGCAGCCAAACACTAGGGACAGCTGGGGCCAACGTCCTGACTTTC.